These T cell receptor beta chains were read from a single sample in a study of cytomegalovirus exposure and HLA in healthy donors. This table comes from immunoSEQ multiplex PCR, and its TCRdb copy is limited to in-frame clones, with some not included. Among about 130,000 clones listed, approximately 85% were seen once. Specimen: PBMCs. The source is a boy younger than 18 in good health and CMV-seronegative. CDR3s include the opening cysteine and the closing phenylalanine or tryptophan. The D gene is left open where the match is weak. Size is omitted from some rows. Given values are once, few, many or a class for expanded clones.

size: .
D: TRBD1
J: TRBJ1-1
V: TRBV29-1
CDR3: CSVVVDRGGGTEAFF
DNA: TGCAGCGTTGTTGTGGACAGGGGAGGTGGGACTGAAGCTTTCTTT

size: .
D: TRBD2
J: TRBJ2-3
V: TRBV9
CDR3: CASSVAGDAGGPRGTDTQYF
DNA: TGTGCCAGCAGCGTAGCCGGGGATGCGGGGGGGCCTAGGGGTACAGATACGCAGTATTTT

size: .
D: .
J: TRBJ1-5
V: TRBV6-1
CDR3: CASSENRRQAWPQHF
DNA: TGTGCCAGCAGTGAAAATCGTCGACAGGCTTGGCCCCAGCATTTT

size: .
D: .
J: TRBJ2-7
V: TRBV6-1
CDR3: CAGSEAEGGVDEQYF
DNA: TGTGCCGGCAGTGAAGCGGAGGGTGGGGTGGACGAGCAGTACTTC

size: .
D: TRBD1
J: TRBJ1-1
V: TRBV19
CDR3: CASVEQGIGTEAFF
DNA: TGTGCCAGCGTCGAACAGGGGATCGGCACTGAAGCTTTCTTT

size: .
D: TRBD1
J: TRBJ1-4
V: TRBV27
CDR3: CASSLGRGLEKLFF
DNA: TGTGCCAGCAGCCTAGGCAGGGGGCTTGAAAAACTGTTTTTT

size: few
D: TRBD1
J: TRBJ1-1
V: TRBV5-5
CDR3: CASSFTGGHTEAFF
DNA: TGTGCCAGCAGCTTCACAGGGGGGCACACTGAAGCTTTCTTT

size: .
D: TRBD1
J: TRBJ2-2
V: TRBV5-1
CDR3: CASSRGLGTGELFF
DNA: TGCGCCAGCAGCAGGGGGCTGGGGACCGGGGAGCTGTTTTTT

size: .
D: TRBD1
J: TRBJ1-6
V: TRBV25-1
CDR3: CASSDRQGSSPLHF
DNA: TGTGCCAGCAGTGATAGACAGGGGTCTTCACCCCTCCACTTT

size: .
D: TRBD1
J: TRBJ1-2
V: TRBV5-1
CDR3: CASSATGSNYGYTF
DNA: TGCGCCAGCAGCGCGACAGGGTCCAACTATGGCTACACCTTC

size: .
D: TRBD2
J: TRBJ2-2
V: TRBV2
CDR3: CASSEVGLANTGELFF
DNA: TGTGCCAGCAGTGAAGTAGGACTAGCCAACACCGGGGAGCTGTTTTTT

size: .
D: .
J: TRBJ2-7
V: TRBV19
CDR3: CASSQRSSSYEQYF
DNA: TGTGCCAGTAGTCAACGGAGTAGCTCCTACGAGCAGTACTTC

size: .
D: TRBD1
J: TRBJ1-5
V: TRBV27
CDR3: CASTQGTVGNQPQHF
DNA: TGTGCCAGCACCCAAGGGACAGTGGGCAATCAGCCCCAGCATTTT

size: .
D: TRBD2
J: TRBJ2-7
V: TRBV7-2
CDR3: CASSLYGGGPSEQYF
DNA: TGTGCCAGCAGCTTATACGGGGGAGGGCCTAGCGAGCAGTACTTC

size: .
D: TRBD1
J: TRBJ2-2
V: TRBV5-6
CDR3: CASIRTGNTGELFF
DNA: TGTGCCAGCATCCGGACAGGAAACACCGGGGAGCTGTTTTTT

size: .
D: .
J: TRBJ2-7
V: TRBV5-4
CDR3: CASSLARAGEQYF
DNA: TGTGCCAGCAGCTTGGCGCGGGCGGGCGAGCAGTACTTC

size: .
D: .
J: TRBJ1-2
V: TRBV19
CDR3: CASLNLGGYTF
DNA: TGTGCCAGTCTGAATCTAGGTGGCTACACCTTC

size: .
D: .
J: TRBJ1-6
V: TRBV10-3
CDR3: CAISDLSALHF
DNA: TGTGCCATCAGTGACCTGAGTGCCCTCCACTTT

size: .
D: .
J: TRBJ1-4
V: TRBV4-1
CDR3: CASSPDQTTNEKLFF
DNA: TGCGCCAGCAGCCCCGATCAGACAACTAATGAAAAACTGTTTTTT

size: .
D: .
J: TRBJ1-5
V: TRBV4-1
CDR3: CASSQGGQLNQPQHF
DNA: TGCGCCAGCAGCCAAGGAGGACAGTTGAATCAGCCCCAGCATTTT

size: once
D: TRBD2
J: TRBJ2-1
V: TRBV19
CDR3: CASRFEVAGNFNEQFF
DNA: TGTGCCAGTAGGTTCGAAGTAGCGGGTAATTTTAATGAGCAGTTCTTC

size: once
D: TRBD2
J: TRBJ2-1
V: TRBV11-2
CDR3: CASSRRSGGAYNEQFF
DNA: TGTGCCAGCAGCCGGCGGAGCGGGGGGGCCTACAATGAGCAGTTCTTC

size: .
D: .
J: TRBJ2-7
V: TRBV18
CDR3: CASSPSGSGYEQYF
DNA: TGTGCCAGCTCACCAAGTGGGAGCGGTTACGAGCAGTACTTC

size: .
D: .
J: TRBJ2-5
V: TRBV15
CDR3: CATSRSRGGGETQYF
DNA: TGTGCCACCAGCCGGTCCAGGGGTGGGGGAGAGACCCAGTACTTC

size: .
D: .
J: TRBJ2-7
V: TRBV7-8
CDR3: CASSLPASPGEQYF
DNA: TGTGCCAGCAGCTTGCCAGCGTCACCGGGTGAGCAGTACTTC

size: .
D: .
J: TRBJ1-6
V: TRBV25-1
CDR3: CASSETGPNNSPLHF
DNA: TGTGCCAGCAGTGAAACAGGTCCTAATAATTCACCCCTCCACTTT

size: .
D: .
J: TRBJ2-7
V: TRBV19
CDR3: CASSTQGYEQYF
DNA: TGTGCCAGTAGTACGCAGGGGTACGAGCAGTACTTC

size: .
D: TRBD2
J: TRBJ2-3
V: TRBV5-1
CDR3: CASSLVSRGSTDTQYF
DNA: TGCGCCAGCAGCTTGGTCTCGCGGGGGAGCACAGATACGCAGTATTTT

size: .
D: .
J: TRBJ1-1
V: TRBV27
CDR3: CASSWARKERAFF
DNA: TGTGCCAGCAGTTGGGCACGGAAAGAAAGAGCTTTCTTT

size: once
D: TRBD1
J: TRBJ2-3
V: TRBV7-6
CDR3: CASSSDRRITDTQYF
DNA: TGTGCCAGCAGCTCGGACAGGCGGATCACAGATACGCAGTATTTT

size: once
D: TRBD2
J: TRBJ2-1
V: TRBV2
CDR3: CASSGTRNEQFF
DNA: TGTGCCAGCAGTGGGACTAGAAATGAGCAGTTCTTC

size: .
D: .
J: TRBJ1-3
V: TRBV6-1
CDR3: CASSEIVGNTIYF
DNA: TGTGCCAGCAGTGAAATAGTTGGAAACACCATATATTTT

size: once
D: .
J: TRBJ2-1
V: TRBV9
CDR3: CASSPRHHGENEQFF
DNA: TGTGCCAGCAGCCCCCGACATCATGGCGAGAATGAGCAGTTCTTC

size: once
D: .
J: TRBJ2-1
V: TRBV7-9
CDR3: CASSLSQSINEQFF
DNA: TGTGCCAGCAGCTTATCCCAGTCCATCAATGAGCAGTTCTTC

size: few
D: TRBD2
J: TRBJ2-7
V: TRBV5-1
CDR3: CASRSGNYEQYF
DNA: TGCGCCAGCAGGAGCGGGAACTACGAGCAGTACTTC

size: .
D: TRBD2
J: TRBJ2-5
V: TRBV7-3
CDR3: CASSWTSGQETQYF
DNA: TGTGCCAGCAGCTGGACTAGCGGCCAAGAGACCCAGTACTTC

size: .
D: .
J: TRBJ1-3
V: TRBV6-1
CDR3: CASSEAVAVSGNTIYF
DNA: TGTGCCAGCAGTGAAGCGGTGGCAGTCTCTGGAAACACCATATATTTT

size: .
D: TRBD1
J: TRBJ2-7
V: TRBV5-4
CDR3: CASSLPGTGSSYEQYF
DNA: TGTGCCAGCAGCTTACCCGGGACAGGGTCGTCCTACGAGCAGTACTTC

size: .
D: .
J: TRBJ1-2
V: TRBV29-1
CDR3: CSLWTALYGYTF
DNA: TGCAGCCTGTGGACTGCCCTCTATGGCTACACCTTC

size: .
D: .
J: TRBJ1-1
V: TRBV27
CDR3: CASSLGLGARNTEAFF
DNA: TGTGCCAGCAGTTTAGGGCTGGGGGCCCGGAACACTGAAGCTTTCTTT

size: .
D: .
J: TRBJ1-6
V: TRBV6-5
CDR3: CASSYSGTPYSPLHF
DNA: TGTGCCAGCAGTTACTCCGGGACTCCTTATTCACCCCTCCACTTT

size: .
D: .
J: TRBJ1-2
V: TRBV4-3
CDR3: CASSQDRGFYGYTF
DNA: TGCGCCAGCAGCCAAGATAGAGGTTTCTATGGCTACACCTTC

size: .
D: .
J: TRBJ2-2
V: TRBV9
CDR3: CASSSQGNGELFF
DNA: TGTGCCAGCAGCTCTCAGGGAAACGGGGAGCTGTTTTTT